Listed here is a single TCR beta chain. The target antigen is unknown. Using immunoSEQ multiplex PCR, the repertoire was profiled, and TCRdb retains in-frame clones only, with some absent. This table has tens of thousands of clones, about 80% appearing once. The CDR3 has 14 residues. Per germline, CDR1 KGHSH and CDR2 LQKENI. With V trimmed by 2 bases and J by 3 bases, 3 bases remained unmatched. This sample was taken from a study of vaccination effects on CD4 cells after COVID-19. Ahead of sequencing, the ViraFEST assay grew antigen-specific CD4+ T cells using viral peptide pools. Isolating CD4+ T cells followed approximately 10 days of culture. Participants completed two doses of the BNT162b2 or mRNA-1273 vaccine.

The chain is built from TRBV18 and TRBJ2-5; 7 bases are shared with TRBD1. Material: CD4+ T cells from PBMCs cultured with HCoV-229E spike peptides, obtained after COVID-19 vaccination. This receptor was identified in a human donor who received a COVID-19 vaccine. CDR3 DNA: TGTGCCAGCTCACCATCGGGGACAGAAGAGACCCAGTACTTC. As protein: CASSPSGTEETQYF.